In its sample, the clone carrying this T cell receptor (beta chain) was seen a few times. Its antigen is unidentified. The data were obtained in a study of post-analysis software for immune sequencing data. TCR beta libraries were prepared from cDNA with unique molecular identifiers. When about 0.9 to 10 million T cells were used, they gave approximately 530,000 cDNA molecules. TCRdb ran MiXCR on the PCR reads and lists one entry per CDR3 protein. The repertoire holds around 400,000 distinct CDR3 sequences, with 39% as singletons. General observations from the study: The five TRBV segments detected at higher frequency in patients than in controls included TRBV5-6, TRBV5-1 and TRBV20-1. Versus controls, multiple sclerosis patients showed significantly lower diversity (normalized Chao1). Strong co-clustering by F measure was evident for samples that had been prepared in the same batch.

Germline CDR1 is DFQATT and CDR2 is SNEGSKA (reference sequence). This CDR3 has 15 amino acids. The sequencing input was blood. The sequence was collected from a girl aged 2-10 years with multiple sclerosis. The V call is TRBV20-1, the J call TRBJ2-5, with a possible D match to TRBD2 (6 bases). CDR3 in amino acids: CSLILEGRGPETQYF. The CDR3 DNA reads TGCAGCCTAATACTGGAGGGCCGCGGCCCAGAGACCCAGTACTTC.